A selection of T cell receptor beta chains follows, all from one sample in a study of blood T cell repertoires in COVID-19. This table comes from immunoSEQ multiplex PCR, and its TCRdb copy is limited to in-frame clones, with some not included. Of about 190,000 clones listed, roughly nine tenths were seen once; the top ten hold around 1.1%. Sequencing was carried out using peripheral blood. Every receptor here comes from a man aged 25 to 40 with acute or convalescent COVID-19. Each CDR3 is given with its conserved first and last residue. A D gene is named only where the DNA matches it firmly. Size values are once, few and many counts, or a class for expanded clones, and some rows have none.

-,14,-,TRBV5-1,TRBJ2-1,TGCGCCAGCAGCTTGGAGGACAGTTACAATGAGCAGTTCTTC,CASSLEDSYNEQFF
once,18,TRBD2,TRBV27,TRBJ2-1,TGTGCCAGCAGTTTCAGGGTTGTGGTTAGCGGGGGGACCGGCGAGCAGTTCTTC,CASSFRVVVSGGTGEQFF
-,16,-,TRBV9,TRBJ1-4,TGTGCCAGCAGTCCCCAACAGGGTGCAACTAATGAAAAACTGTTTTTT,CASSPQQGATNEKLFF
-,14,-,TRBV9,TRBJ2-3,TGTGCCAGCCAACAGGGCTGGTCCGCAGATACGCAGTATTTT,CASQQGWSADTQYF
-,14,-,TRBV5-4,TRBJ2-5,TGTGCCAGCAGCTCCGCCAGGGGGGAAGAGACCCAGTACTTC,CASSSARGEETQYF
-,15,TRBD1,TRBV28,TRBJ1-4,TGTGCCAGCAGTCCGCGGGAAGGGGGCGGTGAAAAACTGTTTTTT,CASSPREGGGEKLFF
few,16,TRBD1,TRBV4-2,TRBJ1-5,TGTGCCAGCAGCCAAGATGCAGGGGGCCCCAATCAGCCCCAGCATTTT,CASSQDAGGPNQPQHF
-,14,TRBD1,TRBV28,TRBJ1-4,TGTGCCAGCAGTATGCAGGGGGGAAGCGAAAAACTGTTTTTT,CASSMQGGSEKLFF
-,16,-,TRBV7-2,TRBJ1-2,TGTGCCAGCAGCAGACCCGGGTGGCAGATAAACTATGGCTACACCTTC,CASSRPGWQINYGYTF
-,12,-,TRBV7-9,TRBJ1-3,TGTGCCAGCCAGGGCTCTGGAAACACCATATATTTT,CASQGSGNTIYF
-,15,-,TRBV5-4,TRBJ1-6,TGTGCCAGCAGCTTGAACCCCCGAGCGAATTCACCCCTCCACTTT,CASSLNPRANSPLHF
-,17,TRBD2,TRBV4-1,TRBJ2-3,TGCGCCAGCAGCCAAGTTGAGGTAGCGGGGCCCACAGATACGCAGTATTTT,CASSQVEVAGPTDTQYF
-,14,TRBD1,TRBV6-1,TRBJ1-1,TGTGCCAGCAGACCAGGGGGCGCGACCACTGAAGCTTTCTTT,CASRPGGATTEAFF
-,16,-,TRBV30,TRBJ2-1,TGTGCCTGGAGTACCCGACAGTTAATCGCCTACAATGAGCAGTTCTTC,CAWSTRQLIAYNEQFF
-,12,-,TRBV28,TRBJ1-1,TGTGCCAGCAGTGCGGGACTGATTGAAGCTTTCTTT,CASSAGLIEAFF
-,15,-,TRBV5-6,TRBJ2-1,TGTGCCAGCAGCTTGGACCTAAACTCCTACAATGAGCAGTTCTTC,CASSLDLNSYNEQFF
-,14,-,TRBV7-3,TRBJ1-6,TGTGCCAGCAGTGATAGAGGCGGGAATTCACCCCTCCACTTT,CASSDRGGNSPLHF
-,17,-,TRBV9,TRBJ1-6,TGTGCCAGCAGCGCCTTCGGGGGGGTGGCCTATAATTCACCCCTCCACTTT,CASSAFGGVAYNSPLHF
-,15,TRBD1,TRBV6-5,TRBJ1-5,TGTGCCAGCAGTTACTCGGGACAGAACAATCAGCCCCAGCATTTT,CASSYSGQNNQPQHF
-,14,-,TRBV5-1,TRBJ1-1,TGCGCCAGCAGCTTGGTGGGGGCACACACTGAAGCTTTCTTT,CASSLVGAHTEAFF
-,15,-,TRBV11-2,TRBJ2-5,TGTGCCAGCAGCCCGTCACGGACAGCTCAAGAGACCCAGTACTTC,CASSPSRTAQETQYF
-,19,TRBD2,TRBV7-6,TRBJ2-3,TGTGCCAGCAGCCCCCATCATCCCGGGACTAGCGGGACTGTGGATACGCAGTATTTT,CASSPHHPGTSGTVDTQYF
once,11,-,TRBV29-1,TRBJ2-7,TGCAGCGTTGACGGACGGGGCGAGCAGTACTTC,CSVDGRGEQYF
-,15,-,TRBV15,TRBJ2-7,TGTGCCACCAGCAGAGATCGGCAGGGATCCTACGAGCAGTACTTC,CATSRDRQGSYEQYF
-,12,-,TRBV7-9,TRBJ2-1,TGTGCCAGCAACATGAAATCCGATGAGCAGTTCTTC,CASNMKSDEQFF
-,16,TRBD1,TRBV10-1,TRBJ2-1,TGCGCCAGCAGTGAGTGGGTCAGGGGGACCTACAATGAGCAGTTCTTC,CASSEWVRGTYNEQFF
-,14,TRBD1,TRBV9,TRBJ1-6,TGTGCCAGCAGCGCGGACAGGGAGGCAGCACCCCTCCACTTT,CASSADREAAPLHF
-,16,-,TRBV2,TRBJ1-2,TGTGCCAGCAGTGAAGAAAAAGTAAGAAGGACTCTTGGCTACACCTTC,CASSEEKVRRTLGYTF
few,15,-,TRBV5-1,TRBJ2-1,TGCGCCAGCAGCTTGGTTATTGGTGGGGGGAATGAGCAGTTCTTC,CASSLVIGGGNEQFF
-,13,TRBD1,TRBV12-3/TRBV12-4,TRBJ2-7,TGTGCCAGCAGCCTGGGACAGCCTTACGAGCAGTACTTC,CASSLGQPYEQYF
-,15,-,TRBV5-1,TRBJ1-4,TGCGCCAGCAGTACCCACAGTCAAACTAATGAAAAACTGTTTTTT,CASSTHSQTNEKLFF
-,17,-,TRBV18,TRBJ1-5,TGTGCCAGCTCACCGACGAGTTCGGGTGTGGGCAATCAGCCCCAGCATTTT,CASSPTSSGVGNQPQHF
-,15,TRBD1,TRBV10-3,TRBJ2-3,TGTGCCATCAGTGAGAGGGGACAGGGAGCAGATACGCAGTATTTT,CAISERGQGADTQYF
-,16,-,TRBV9,TRBJ2-1,TGTGCCAGCAGTCCCAACCGGGGGTCCGGCTACAATGAGCAGTTCTTC,CASSPNRGSGYNEQFF
-,11,TRBD2,TRBV2,TRBJ2-5,TGTGCCAGCGACCCGGGGGGGACCCAGTACTTC,CASDPGGTQYF
-,15,-,TRBV11-2,TRBJ2-1,TGTGCCAGCAGCTTAGAGGCATGGCGGTACAATGAGCAGTTCTTC,CASSLEAWRYNEQFF
-,12,-,TRBV12-3/TRBV12-4,TRBJ1-2,TGTGCCAGCAGTTTTAGAAACTATGGCTACACCTTC,CASSFRNYGYTF
-,15,TRBD1,TRBV6-5,TRBJ1-1,TGTGCCAGCAGTTATTATACAGGGGGTCGAACTGAAGCTTTCTTT,CASSYYTGGRTEAFF
few,17,-,TRBV4-1,TRBJ1-2,TGCGCCAGCAGCCAAGTTCTGGGGCAGCGAGCTAACTATGGCTACACCTTC,CASSQVLGQRANYGYTF
once,15,-,TRBV5-6,TRBJ2-7,TGTGCCAGCAGCTTGGGGGCAGGCCTACCCTACGAGCAGTACTTC,CASSLGAGLPYEQYF
-,15,TRBD1,TRBV5-1,TRBJ2-1,TGCGCCAGCAGCTCAGGACAGGGGATCTACAATGAGCAGTTCTTC,CASSSGQGIYNEQFF
once,14,-,TRBV6-1,TRBJ1-1,TGTGCCAGCAGTGAACTAAACAGATTCACTGAAGCTTTCTTT,CASSELNRFTEAFF
once,12,TRBD1,TRBV10-3,TRBJ1-5,TGTGCCATCGGACAGGGAAGTCAGCCCCAGCATTTT,CAIGQGSQPQHF
-,16,-,TRBV19,TRBJ1-5,TGTGCCAGTAGCACCCTGGGGGCGCCAAGCAATCAGCCCCAGCATTTT,CASSTLGAPSNQPQHF
-,15,TRBD1,TRBV18,TRBJ2-7,TGTGCCAGCTCACCAAGACAGGGCGGGTCCTACGAGCAGTACTTC,CASSPRQGGSYEQYF
-,14,-,TRBV15,TRBJ2-5,TGTGCCACCAGACGACAGGTCCGGGGAGAGACCCAGTACTTC,CATRRQVRGETQYF
-,12,-,TRBV19,TRBJ1-3,TGTGCCAGTAGTTCGCAGGGAAACACCATATATTTT,CASSSQGNTIYF
-,17,-,TRBV4-1,TRBJ1-2,TGCGCCAGCAGCCAAGATGGGTTCCGGCAGCGATACTATGGCTACACCTTC,CASSQDGFRQRYYGYTF
-,14,TRBD1,TRBV29-1,TRBJ2-1,TGCAGCGTTGAAGAGACAGGGCGAGGGAATGAGCAGTTCTTC,CSVEETGRGNEQFF
-,15,TRBD1,TRBV19,TRBJ2-1,TGTGCCAGTAGCAAACCGGGACAGGGGTCCGATGAGCAGTTCTTC,CASSKPGQGSDEQFF
-,15,-,TRBV5-1,TRBJ1-3,TGCGCCAGCAGACAAAATCAGGCCTCTGGAAACACCATATATTTT,CASRQNQASGNTIYF
-,13,-,TRBV30,TRBJ1-2,TGTGCCTGGAGTGTACAAGGCTGGGAGGGCTACACCTTC,CAWSVQGWEGYTF
-,16,TRBD1,TRBV4-1,TRBJ1-1,TGCGCCAGCAGCCCCTATGGACAGGGGCTGAACACTGAAGCTTTCTTT,CASSPYGQGLNTEAFF
-,15,TRBD1,TRBV6-5,TRBJ1-3,TGTGCCAGCGGATCTGACAGGGGCTCTGGAAACACCATATATTTT,CASGSDRGSGNTIYF